This T cell receptor beta chain is drawn from a study of blood T cells in healthy people across ages. Trimming cost V 2 bases and J 7 bases, with 11 bases left between them. The CDR3 sequence is 14 residues long. From germline, CDR1 is WNHNN and CDR2 SYGVQD (reference sequence). Primers used in a second PCR of roughly 7 to 12 cycles were a sample-barcoded 5' primer and a J-beta primer mix. TCRdb re-analysed the 5' RACE reads in MiXCR, keeping a single row per CDR3 protein. The table shows 600,000 to 900,000 distinct CDR3 sequences, with 25% to 30% occurring only once. This sample also appeared in a second study, on T cells of mothers and their children. That source reports: Mothers gave over 8.5 million TCR beta CDR3 reads each, and children several million each.

This receptor was taken from a boy younger than 18 in good health. The chain recombines TRBV10-1 with TRBJ2-2; D gene unclear. The sequencing input was blood. CDR3 amino acids: CASSEARSVGELFF. The CDR3 DNA reads TGCGCCAGCAGTGAGGCACGATCGGTCGGGGAGCTGTTTTTT.